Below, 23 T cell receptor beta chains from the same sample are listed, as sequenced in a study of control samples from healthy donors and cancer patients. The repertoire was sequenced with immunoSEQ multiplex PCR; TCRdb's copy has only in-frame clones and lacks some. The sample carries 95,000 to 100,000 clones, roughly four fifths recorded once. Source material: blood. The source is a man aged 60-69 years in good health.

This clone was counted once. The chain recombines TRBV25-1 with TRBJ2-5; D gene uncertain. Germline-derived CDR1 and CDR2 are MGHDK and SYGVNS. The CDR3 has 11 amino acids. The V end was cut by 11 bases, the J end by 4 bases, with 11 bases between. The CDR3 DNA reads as TGTGCCTCTGGGTTCGGAGAGACCCAGTACTTC. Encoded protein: CASGFGETQYF. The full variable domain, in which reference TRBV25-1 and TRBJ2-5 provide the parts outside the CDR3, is EADIYQTPRYLVIGTGKKITLECSQTMGHDKMYWYQQDPGMELHLIHYSYGVNSTEKGDLSSESTVSRIRTEHFPLTLESARPSHTSQYLCASGFGETQYFGPGTRLLVL.

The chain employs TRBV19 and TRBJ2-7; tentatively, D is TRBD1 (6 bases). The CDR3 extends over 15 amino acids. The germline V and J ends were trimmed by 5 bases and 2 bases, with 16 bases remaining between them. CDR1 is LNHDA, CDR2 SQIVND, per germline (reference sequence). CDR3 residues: CASSPSTGNPYEQYF. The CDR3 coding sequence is TGTGCCAGTAGTCCCTCAACAGGGAACCCCTACGAGCAGTACTTC.

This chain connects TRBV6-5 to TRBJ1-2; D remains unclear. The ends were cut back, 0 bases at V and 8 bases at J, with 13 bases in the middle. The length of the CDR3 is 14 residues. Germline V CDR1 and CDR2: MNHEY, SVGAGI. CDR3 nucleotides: TGTGCCAGCAGTTACTCGGGTTCATTGGACGGCTACACCTTC. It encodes CASSYSGSLDGYTF.

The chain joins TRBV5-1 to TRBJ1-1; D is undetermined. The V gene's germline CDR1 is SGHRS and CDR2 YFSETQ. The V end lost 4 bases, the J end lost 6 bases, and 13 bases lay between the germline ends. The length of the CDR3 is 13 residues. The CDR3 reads CASSPGEVSEAFF. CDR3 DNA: TGCGCCAGCAGCCCTGGCGAGGTATCTGAAGCTTTCTTT.

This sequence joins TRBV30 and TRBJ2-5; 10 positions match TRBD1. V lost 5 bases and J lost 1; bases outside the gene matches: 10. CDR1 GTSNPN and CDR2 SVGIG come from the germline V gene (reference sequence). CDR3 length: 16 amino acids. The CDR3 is CAWDKGTGARQETQYF. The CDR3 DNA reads TGTGCCTGGGATAAGGGGACAGGGGCCCGCCAAGAGACCCAGTACTTC. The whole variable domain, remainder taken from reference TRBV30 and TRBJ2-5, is SQTIHQWPATLVQPVGSPLSLECTVEGTSNPNLYWYRQAAGRGLQLLFYSVGIGQISSEVPQNLSASRPQDRQFILSSKKLLLSDSGFYLCAWDKGTGARQETQYFGPGTRLLVL.

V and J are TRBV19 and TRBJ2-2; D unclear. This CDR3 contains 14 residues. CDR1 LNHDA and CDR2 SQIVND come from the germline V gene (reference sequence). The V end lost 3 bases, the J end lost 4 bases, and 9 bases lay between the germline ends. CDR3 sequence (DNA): TGTGCCAGTAGTATCGACGGGCCCACCGGGGAGCTGTTTTTT. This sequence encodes CASSIDGPTGELFF.

The CDR3 DNA follows: TGCGCCAGCAGCTTGAGCTCTGGGGCCAACGTCCTGACTTTC. Amino acids: CASSLSSGANVLTF. The rearrangement links TRBV5-1 to TRBJ2-6, with D hard to call. V was cut by 1 base and J by 0 bases, with 2 bases left in between. CDR1 is SGHRS, CDR2 YFSETQ, per germline. There are 14 residues in the CDR3. The variable domain in full, with the rest retrieved from reference TRBV5-1 and TRBJ2-6, is KAGVTQTPRYLIKTRGQQVTLSCSPISGHRSVSWYQQTPGQGLQFLFEYFSETQRNKGNFPGRFSGRQFSNSRSEMNVSTLELGDSALYLCASSLSSGANVLTFGAGSRLTVL.

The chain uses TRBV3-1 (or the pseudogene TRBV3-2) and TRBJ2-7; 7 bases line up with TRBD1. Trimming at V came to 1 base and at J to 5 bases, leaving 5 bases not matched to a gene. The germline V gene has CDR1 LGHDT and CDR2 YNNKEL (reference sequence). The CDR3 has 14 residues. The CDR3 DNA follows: TGTGCCAGCAGCCAAGTCGACAGGGAAAACGAGCAGTACTTC. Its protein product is CASSQVDRENEQYF.

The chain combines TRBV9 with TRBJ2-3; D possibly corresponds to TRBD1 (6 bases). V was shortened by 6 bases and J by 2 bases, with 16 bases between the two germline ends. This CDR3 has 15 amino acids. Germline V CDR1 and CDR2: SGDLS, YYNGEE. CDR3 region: CASNPTGFSTDTQYF. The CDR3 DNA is TGTGCCAGCAATCCAACAGGGTTCTCCACAGATACGCAGTATTTT.

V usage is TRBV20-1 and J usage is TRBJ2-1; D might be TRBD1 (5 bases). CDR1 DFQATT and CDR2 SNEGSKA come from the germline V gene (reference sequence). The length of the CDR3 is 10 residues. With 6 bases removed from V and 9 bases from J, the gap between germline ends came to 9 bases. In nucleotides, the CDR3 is TGCAGTGCCTCAGGGTTTGAGCAGTTCTTC. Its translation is CSASGFEQFF.

The CDR3 sequence is CSASGRGPYNEQFF. The CDR3 coding sequence is TGCAGTGCTAGTGGTCGAGGTCCATACAATGAGCAGTTCTTC. The J gene is TRBJ2-1, the V gene TRBV20-1; no definite D call. Germline V lookup: CDR1 DFQATT, CDR2 SNEGSKA (reference sequence). This CDR3 is 14 amino acids long. Trimming took 3 bases from V and 4 from J, leaving 13 bases between them.

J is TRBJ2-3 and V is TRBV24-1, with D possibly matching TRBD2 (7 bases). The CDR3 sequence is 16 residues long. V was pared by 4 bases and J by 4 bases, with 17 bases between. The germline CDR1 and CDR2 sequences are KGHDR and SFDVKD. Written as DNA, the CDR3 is TGTGCCACCAGTGAGTACCTCGGGGGGCGAGCAGATACGCAGTATTTT. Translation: CATSEYLGGRADTQYF.

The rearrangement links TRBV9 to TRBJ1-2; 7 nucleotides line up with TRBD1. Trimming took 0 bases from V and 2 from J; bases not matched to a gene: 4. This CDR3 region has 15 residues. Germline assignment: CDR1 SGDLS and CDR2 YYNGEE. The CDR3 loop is CASSVGNRGNYGYTF. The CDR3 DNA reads TGTGCCAGCAGCGTAGGAAACAGGGGAAACTATGGCTACACCTTC.

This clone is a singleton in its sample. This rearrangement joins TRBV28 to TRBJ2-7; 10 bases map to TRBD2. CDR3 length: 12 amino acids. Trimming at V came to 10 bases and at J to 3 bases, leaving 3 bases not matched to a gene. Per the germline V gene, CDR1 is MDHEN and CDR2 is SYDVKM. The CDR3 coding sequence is TGTGCCACGATAGCGGGGGGCTACGAGCAGTACTTC. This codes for CATIAGGYEQYF.

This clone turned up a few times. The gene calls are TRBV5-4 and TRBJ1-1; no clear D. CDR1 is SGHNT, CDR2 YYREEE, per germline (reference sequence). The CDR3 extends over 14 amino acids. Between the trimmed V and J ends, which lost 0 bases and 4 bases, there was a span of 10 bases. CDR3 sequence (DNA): TGTGCCAGCAGCTTGGCGGGGTGGGGCACTGAAGCTTTCTTT. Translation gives CASSLAGWGTEAFF.

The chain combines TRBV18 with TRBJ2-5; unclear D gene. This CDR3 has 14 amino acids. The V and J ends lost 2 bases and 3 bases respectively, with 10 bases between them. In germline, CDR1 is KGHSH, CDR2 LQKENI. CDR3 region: CASSPNSFEETQYF. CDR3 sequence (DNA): TGTGCCAGCTCACCAAACAGCTTTGAAGAGACCCAGTACTTC.

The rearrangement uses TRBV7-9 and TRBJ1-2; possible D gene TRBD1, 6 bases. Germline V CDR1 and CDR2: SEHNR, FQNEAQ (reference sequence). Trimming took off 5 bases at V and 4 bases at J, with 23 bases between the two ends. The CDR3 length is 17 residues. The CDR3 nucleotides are TGTGCCAGCAGCGCGTCCTCGGGGGGGCCCGCCGTCTATGGCTACACCTTC. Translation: CASSASSGGPAVYGYTF.

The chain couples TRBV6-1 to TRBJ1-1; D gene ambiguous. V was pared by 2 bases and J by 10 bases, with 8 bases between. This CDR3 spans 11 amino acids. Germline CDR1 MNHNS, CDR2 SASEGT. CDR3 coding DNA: TGTGCCAGCAGTGAATTAGGGCGAGCTTTCTTT. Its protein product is CASSELGRAFF.

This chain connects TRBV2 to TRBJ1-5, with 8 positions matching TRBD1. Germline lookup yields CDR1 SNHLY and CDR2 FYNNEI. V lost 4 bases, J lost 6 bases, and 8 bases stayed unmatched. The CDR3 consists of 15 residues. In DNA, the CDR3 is TGTGCCAGCAGTGCACTGGGACAGGCGAGTCAGCCCCAGCATTTT. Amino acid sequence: CASSALGQASQPQHF.

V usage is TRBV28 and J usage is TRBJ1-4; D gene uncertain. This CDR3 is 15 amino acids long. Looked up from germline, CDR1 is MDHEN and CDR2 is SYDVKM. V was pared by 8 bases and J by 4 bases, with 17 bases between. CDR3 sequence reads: CASAPTDGNNEKLFF. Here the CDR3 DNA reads TGTGCCAGCGCTCCTACCGACGGTAATAATGAAAAACTGTTTTTT.

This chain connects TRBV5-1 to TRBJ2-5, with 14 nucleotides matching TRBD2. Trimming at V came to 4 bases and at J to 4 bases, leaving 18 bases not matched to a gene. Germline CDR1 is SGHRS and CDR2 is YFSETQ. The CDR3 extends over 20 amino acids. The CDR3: CASSAPGTSGSLVRRETQYF. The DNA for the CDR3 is TGCGCCAGCAGCGCCCCGGGGACTAGCGGGAGCCTAGTAAGAAGAGAGACCCAGTACTTC.

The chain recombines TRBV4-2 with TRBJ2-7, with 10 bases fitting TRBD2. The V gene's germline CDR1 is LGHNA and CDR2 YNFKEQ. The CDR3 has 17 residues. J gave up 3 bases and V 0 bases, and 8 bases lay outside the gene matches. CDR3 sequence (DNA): TGTGCCAGCAGCCAAGATGGGGCTAGCGGGGGCCGCTACGAGCAGTACTTC. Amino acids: CASSQDGASGGRYEQYF.

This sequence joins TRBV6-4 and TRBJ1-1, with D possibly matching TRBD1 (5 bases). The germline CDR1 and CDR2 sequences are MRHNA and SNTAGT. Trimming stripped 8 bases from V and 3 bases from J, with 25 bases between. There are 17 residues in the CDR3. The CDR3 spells CASPETSRGPGDTEAFF. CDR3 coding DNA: TGTGCCAGCCCCGAAACCTCGCGAGGGCCGGGGGACACTGAAGCTTTCTTT.